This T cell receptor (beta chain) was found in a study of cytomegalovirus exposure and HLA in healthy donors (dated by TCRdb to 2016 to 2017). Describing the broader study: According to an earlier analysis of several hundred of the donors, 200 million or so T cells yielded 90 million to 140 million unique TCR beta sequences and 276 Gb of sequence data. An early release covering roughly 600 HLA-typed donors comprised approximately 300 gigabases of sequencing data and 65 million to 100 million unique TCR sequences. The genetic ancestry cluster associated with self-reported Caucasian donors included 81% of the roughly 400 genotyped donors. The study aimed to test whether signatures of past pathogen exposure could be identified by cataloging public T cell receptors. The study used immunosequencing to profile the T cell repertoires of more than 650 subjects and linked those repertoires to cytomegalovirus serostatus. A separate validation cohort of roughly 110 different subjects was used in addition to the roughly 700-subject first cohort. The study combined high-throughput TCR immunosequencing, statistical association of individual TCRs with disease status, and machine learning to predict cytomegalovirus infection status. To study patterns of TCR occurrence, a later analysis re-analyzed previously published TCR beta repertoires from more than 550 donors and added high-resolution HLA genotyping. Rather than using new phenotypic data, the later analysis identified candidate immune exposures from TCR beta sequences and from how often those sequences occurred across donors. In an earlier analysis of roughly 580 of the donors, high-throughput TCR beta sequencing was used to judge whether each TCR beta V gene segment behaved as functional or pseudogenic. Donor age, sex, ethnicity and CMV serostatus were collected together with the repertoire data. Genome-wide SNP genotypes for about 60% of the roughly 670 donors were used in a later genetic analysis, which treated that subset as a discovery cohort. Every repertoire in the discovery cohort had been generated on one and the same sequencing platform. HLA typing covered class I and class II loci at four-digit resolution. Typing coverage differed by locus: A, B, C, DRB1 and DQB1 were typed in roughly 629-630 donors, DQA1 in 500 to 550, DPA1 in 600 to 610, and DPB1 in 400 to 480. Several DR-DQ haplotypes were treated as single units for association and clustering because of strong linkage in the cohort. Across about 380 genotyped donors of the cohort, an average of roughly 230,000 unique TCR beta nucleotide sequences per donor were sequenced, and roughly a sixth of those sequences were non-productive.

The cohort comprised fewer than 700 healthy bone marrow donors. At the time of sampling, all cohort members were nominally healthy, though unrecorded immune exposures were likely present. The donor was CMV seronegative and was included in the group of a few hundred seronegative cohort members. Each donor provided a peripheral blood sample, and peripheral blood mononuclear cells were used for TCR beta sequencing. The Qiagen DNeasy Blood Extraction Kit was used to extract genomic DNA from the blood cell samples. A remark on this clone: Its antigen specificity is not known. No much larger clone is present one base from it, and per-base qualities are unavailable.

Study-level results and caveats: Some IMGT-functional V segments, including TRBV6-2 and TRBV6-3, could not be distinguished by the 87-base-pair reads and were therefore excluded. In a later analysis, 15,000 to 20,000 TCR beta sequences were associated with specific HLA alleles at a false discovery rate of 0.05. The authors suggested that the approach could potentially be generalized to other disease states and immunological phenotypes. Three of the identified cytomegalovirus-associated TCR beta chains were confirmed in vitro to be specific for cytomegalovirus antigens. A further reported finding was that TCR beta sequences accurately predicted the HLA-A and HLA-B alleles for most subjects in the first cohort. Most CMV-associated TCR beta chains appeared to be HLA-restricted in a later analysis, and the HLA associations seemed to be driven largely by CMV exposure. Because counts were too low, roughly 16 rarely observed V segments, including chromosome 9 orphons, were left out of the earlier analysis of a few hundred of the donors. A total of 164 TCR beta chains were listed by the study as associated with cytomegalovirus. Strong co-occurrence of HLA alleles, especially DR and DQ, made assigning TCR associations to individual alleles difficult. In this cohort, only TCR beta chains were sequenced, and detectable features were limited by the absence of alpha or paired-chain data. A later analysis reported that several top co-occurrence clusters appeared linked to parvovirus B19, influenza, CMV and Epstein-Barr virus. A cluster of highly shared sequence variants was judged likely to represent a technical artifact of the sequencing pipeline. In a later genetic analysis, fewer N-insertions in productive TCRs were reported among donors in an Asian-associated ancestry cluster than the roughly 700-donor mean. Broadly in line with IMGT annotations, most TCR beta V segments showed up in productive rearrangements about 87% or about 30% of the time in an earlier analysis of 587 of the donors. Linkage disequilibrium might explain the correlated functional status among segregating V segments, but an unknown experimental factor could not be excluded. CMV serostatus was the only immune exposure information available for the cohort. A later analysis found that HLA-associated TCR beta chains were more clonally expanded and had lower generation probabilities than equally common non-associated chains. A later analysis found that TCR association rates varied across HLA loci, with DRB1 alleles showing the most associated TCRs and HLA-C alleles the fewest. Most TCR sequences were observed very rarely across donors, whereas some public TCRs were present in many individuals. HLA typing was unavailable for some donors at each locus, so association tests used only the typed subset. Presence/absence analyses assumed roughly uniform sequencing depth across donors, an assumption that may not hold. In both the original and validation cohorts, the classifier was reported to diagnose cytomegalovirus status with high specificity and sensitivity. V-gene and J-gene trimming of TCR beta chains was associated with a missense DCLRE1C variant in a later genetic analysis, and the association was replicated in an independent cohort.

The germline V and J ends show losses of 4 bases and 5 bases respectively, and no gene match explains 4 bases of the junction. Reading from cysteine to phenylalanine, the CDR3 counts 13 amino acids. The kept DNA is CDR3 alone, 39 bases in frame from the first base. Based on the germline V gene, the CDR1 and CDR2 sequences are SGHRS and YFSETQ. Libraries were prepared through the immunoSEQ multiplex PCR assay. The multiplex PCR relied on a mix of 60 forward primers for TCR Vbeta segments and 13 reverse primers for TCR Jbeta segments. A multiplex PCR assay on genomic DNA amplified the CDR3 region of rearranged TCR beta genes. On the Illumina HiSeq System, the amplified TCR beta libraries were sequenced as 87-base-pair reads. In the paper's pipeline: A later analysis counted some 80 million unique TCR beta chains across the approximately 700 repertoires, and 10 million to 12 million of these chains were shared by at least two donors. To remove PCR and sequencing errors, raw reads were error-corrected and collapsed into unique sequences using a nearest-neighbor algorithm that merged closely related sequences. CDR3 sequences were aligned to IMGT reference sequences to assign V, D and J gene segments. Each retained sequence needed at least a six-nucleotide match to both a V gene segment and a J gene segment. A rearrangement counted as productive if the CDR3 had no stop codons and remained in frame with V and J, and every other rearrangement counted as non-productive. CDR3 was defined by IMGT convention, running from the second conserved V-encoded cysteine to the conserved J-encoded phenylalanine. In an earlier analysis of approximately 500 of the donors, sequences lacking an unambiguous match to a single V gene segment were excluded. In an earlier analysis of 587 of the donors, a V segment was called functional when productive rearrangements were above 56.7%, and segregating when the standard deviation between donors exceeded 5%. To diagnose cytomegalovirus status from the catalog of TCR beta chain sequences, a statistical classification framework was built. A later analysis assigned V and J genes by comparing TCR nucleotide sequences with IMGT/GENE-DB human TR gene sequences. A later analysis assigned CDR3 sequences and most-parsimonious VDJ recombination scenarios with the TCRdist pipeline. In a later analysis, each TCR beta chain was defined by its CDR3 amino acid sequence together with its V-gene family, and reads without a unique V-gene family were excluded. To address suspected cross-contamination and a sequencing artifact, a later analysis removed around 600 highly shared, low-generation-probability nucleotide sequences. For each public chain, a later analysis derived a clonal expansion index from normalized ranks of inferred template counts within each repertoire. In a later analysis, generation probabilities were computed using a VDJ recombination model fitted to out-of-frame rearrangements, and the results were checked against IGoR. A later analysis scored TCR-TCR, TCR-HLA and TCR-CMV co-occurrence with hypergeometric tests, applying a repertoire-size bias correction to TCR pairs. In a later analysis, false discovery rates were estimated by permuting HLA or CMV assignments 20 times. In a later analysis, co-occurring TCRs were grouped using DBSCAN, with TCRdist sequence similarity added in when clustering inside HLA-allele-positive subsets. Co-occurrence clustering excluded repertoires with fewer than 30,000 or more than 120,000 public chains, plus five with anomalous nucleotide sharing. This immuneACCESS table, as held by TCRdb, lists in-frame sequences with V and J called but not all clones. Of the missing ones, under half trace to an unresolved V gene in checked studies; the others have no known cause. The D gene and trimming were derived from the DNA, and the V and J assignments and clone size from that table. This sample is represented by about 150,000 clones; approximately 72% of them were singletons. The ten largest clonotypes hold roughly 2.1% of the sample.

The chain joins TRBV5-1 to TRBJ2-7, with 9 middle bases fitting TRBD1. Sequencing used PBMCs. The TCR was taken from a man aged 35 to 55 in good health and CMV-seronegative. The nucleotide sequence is TGCGCCAGCAGCCGGGACAGGGAACACGAGCAGTACTTC. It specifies CASSRDREHEQYF.